This is a list of T cell receptor beta chains from one sample in a study of regulatory T cells in long-lasting Graves disease. TCRdb reanalysed the multiplex PCR reads using MiXCR and keeps one entry per CDR3 protein. The sample carries 400,000 to 500,000 distinct CDR3 sequences, 11% to 15% recorded once. These data are also associated with another study on T cells in Graves' hyperthyroidism and ophthalmopathy.

The source material was peripheral blood mononuclear cells (PBMCs), sampled at new diagnosis, from a patient treated with antithyroid drugs. The receptors come from a woman aged 45-60 years with Graves disease. Each CDR3 is given with its conserved first and last residue. The D gene is left open where the match is weak. Size tells how often a clone was seen (once, few, many) or the class of an expanded clone, and some rows leave it out.

D	V	size	J	CDR3	DNA
NA	TRBV28	many	TRBJ2-5	CASKAGQETQYF	TGTGCCAGCAAAGCAGGGCAAGAGACCCAGTACTTC
TRBD2	TRBV7-9	few	TRBJ2-1	CASSFVAGGTNNEQFF	TGTGCCAGCAGCTTTGTAGCGGGAGGGACGAACAATGAGCAGTTCTTC
NA	TRBV19	few	TRBJ2-1	CASSIPSSYNEQFF	TGTGCCAGTAGTATACCCAGCTCCTACAATGAGCAGTTCTTC
NA	TRBV12-3/TRBV12-4	NA	TRBJ2-5	CAGRRTGGWETQYF	TGTGCCGGCAGGCGTACAGGAGGGTGGGAGACCCAGTACTTC
NA	TRBV3-1	NA	TRBJ2-3	CASSRRVSTDTQYF	TGTGCCAGCAGCCGGCGGGTAAGCACAGATACGCAGTATTTT
NA	TRBV29-1	many	TRBJ1-2	CSVDHGGEAHYGYTF	TGCAGCGTTGACCACGGCGGGGAAGCTCACTATGGCTACACCTTC
NA	TRBV28	many	TRBJ1-5	CASQGYYSNQPQHF	TGTGCCAGCCAGGGGTACTATAGCAATCAGCCCCAGCATTTT
NA	TRBV7-9	NA	TRBJ1-3	CASSLATFGNTIYF	TGTGCCAGCAGCTTGGCAACTTTTGGAAACACCATATATTTT
NA	TRBV11-2	few	TRBJ1-2	CASSQDDFYGYTF	TGTGCCAGCAGCCAAGATGATTTCTATGGCTACACCTTC
TRBD2	TRBV6-1	few	TRBJ2-7	CASSQGLAGGGSYEQYF	TGTGCCAGCAGCCAAGGACTAGCGGGAGGGGGCTCCTACGAGCAGTACTTC
NA	TRBV5-1	NA	TRBJ2-5	CASLPSGAPEETQYF	TGCGCCAGCCTACCCTCAGGGGCCCCTGAAGAGACCCAGTACTTC
NA	TRBV30	NA	TRBJ2-3	CAWSVDPARRSTDTQYF	TGTGCCTGGAGTGTAGACCCCGCTAGGCGGAGCACAGATACGCAGTATTTT
NA	TRBV5-1	many	TRBJ2-3	CASSGRMTGNSTDTQYF	TGCGCCAGCAGCGGGAGGATGACAGGAAACAGCACAGATACGCAGTATTTT
NA	TRBV5-5	many	TRBJ2-5	CASRPAGGQETQYF	TGTGCCAGCAGGCCCGCTGGGGGCCAAGAGACCCAGTACTTC